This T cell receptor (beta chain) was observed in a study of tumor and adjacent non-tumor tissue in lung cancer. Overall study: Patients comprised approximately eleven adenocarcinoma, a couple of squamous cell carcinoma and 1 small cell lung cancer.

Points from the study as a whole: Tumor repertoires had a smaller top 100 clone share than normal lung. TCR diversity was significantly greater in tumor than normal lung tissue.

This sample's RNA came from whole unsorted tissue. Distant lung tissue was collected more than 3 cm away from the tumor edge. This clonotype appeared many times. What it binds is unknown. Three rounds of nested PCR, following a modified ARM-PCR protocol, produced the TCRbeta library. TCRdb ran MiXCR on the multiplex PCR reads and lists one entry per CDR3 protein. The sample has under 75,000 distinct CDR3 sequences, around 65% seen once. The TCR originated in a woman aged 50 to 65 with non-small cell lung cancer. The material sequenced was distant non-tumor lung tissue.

The CDR3 protein is CASSLAPLGTSTDTQYF. The DNA of the CDR3 is TGTGCCAGCAGTTTAGCGCCATTGGGGACTAGCACAGATACGCAGTATTTT. The chain combines TRBV12-3 or TRBV12-4 with TRBJ2-3; possible D gene TRBD2, 6 bases. Trimming cost V 0 bases and J 0 bases, with 13 bases left between them. The CDR3 is made up of 17 amino acids.